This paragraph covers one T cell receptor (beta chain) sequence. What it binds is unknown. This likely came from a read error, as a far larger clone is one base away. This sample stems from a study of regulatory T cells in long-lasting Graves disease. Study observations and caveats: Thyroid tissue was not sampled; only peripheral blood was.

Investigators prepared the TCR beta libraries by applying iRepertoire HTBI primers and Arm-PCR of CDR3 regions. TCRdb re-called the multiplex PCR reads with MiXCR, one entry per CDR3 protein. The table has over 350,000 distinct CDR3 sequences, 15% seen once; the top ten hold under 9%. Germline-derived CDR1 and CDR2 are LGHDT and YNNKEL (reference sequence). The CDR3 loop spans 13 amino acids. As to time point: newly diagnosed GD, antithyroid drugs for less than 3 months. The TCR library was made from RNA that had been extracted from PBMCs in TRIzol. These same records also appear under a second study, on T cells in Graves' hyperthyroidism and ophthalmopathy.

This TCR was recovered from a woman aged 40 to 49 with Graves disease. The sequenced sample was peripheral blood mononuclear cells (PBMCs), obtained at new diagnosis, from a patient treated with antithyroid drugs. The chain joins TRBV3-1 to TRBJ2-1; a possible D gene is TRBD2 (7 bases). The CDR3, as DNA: TGTGTCAGCAGCCAAGAAGTAGGGGGGGACCTACGCTTC. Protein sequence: CVSSQEVGGDLRF.